This T cell receptor (beta chain) was obtained from a study of identical twins. Template switching (which added a universal primer site) was used, and cDNA carried unique molecular identifiers. TCRdb analysed the 5' RACE reads with MiXCR anew, one entry per CDR3 protein. Altogether around 340,000 distinct CDR3 sequences are present, about 12% being singletons, with the ten largest covering approximately 7.9%. These records were also assigned to another study, of yellow fever vaccine responses in identical twins.

The sample comprised CD8+ T cells sorted from blood. The source of this sequence is a woman under 30 in good health.

CDR3 nucleotides: TGTGCCAGCAGCTTGGCGTATGGCGGGGAGCTGTTTTTT. Its protein is CASSLAYGGELFF. This sequence joins TRBV5-6 and TRBJ2-2; no clear D gene. Germline V lookup: CDR1 SGHDT, CDR2 YYEEEE. Deletions cut 0 bases from V and 7 bases from J, with 7 bases between. The CDR3 is 13 residues long.